What follows are 16 T cell receptor beta chains derived from one specimen sequenced in a study of blood T cell repertoires in COVID-19. Generated by immunoSEQ multiplex PCR, the TCRdb table keeps only in-frame clones and is missing some. The data show 97,000 or so clones, around 80% seen once. Specimen: peripheral blood. The receptors derive from a man in his 70s with acute or convalescent COVID-19.

This clone was observed once. The CDR3 reads CASSLVPQGGGYTF. The CDR3 DNA follows: TGTGCCAGCAGCTTAGTTCCGCAGGGTGGTGGCTACACCTTC. V and J are TRBV7-2 and TRBJ1-2, with D possibly matching TRBD1 (5 bases). The ends were cut back, 1 base at V and 7 bases at J, with 13 bases in the middle. CDR1 is SGHTA, CDR2 FQGNSA, per germline. The CDR3 has 14 residues.

The genes are TRBV30 and TRBJ2-7, with 9 nucleotides matching TRBD2. The germline V gene has CDR1 GTSNPN and CDR2 SVGIG (reference sequence). The CDR3 is 14 residues long. V dropped 4 bases and J dropped 3; count of bases not matched to a gene: 7. Here the CDR3 DNA reads TGTGCCTGGAACTGGCGGGGGGGATTCTACGAGCAGTACTTC. Protein sequence: CAWNWRGGFYEQYF.

The chain recombines TRBV7-9 with TRBJ1-2, with D possibly being TRBD1 (6 bases). The CDR3 length is 14 residues. Germline V gives CDR1 SEHNR, CDR2 FQNEAQ (reference sequence). V was cut by 2 bases and J by 4 bases, with 11 bases left in between. The CDR3 is CASSLSGGLYGYTF. The CDR3, as DNA: TGTGCCAGCAGCTTATCTGGGGGCCTCTATGGCTACACCTTC.

This clone came up once. This rearrangement joins TRBV2 to TRBJ2-2, with TRBD2 identical over 8 bases. The CDR3 extends over 16 amino acids. V lost 6 bases to trimming and J lost 7 bases; unmatched junction nucleotides: 13. Germline V gene lookup returns CDR1 SNHLY and CDR2 FYNNEI. Here the CDR3 reads CASSANRGGRDGELFF. The CDR3 region has the DNA TGTGCCAGCAGCGCCAACCGGGGGGGCCGGGACGGGGAGCTGTTTTTT. Complete variable domain (other parts from reference TRBV2 and TRBJ2-2): EPEVTQTPSHQVTQMGQEVILRCVPISNHLYFYWYRQILGQKVEFLVSFYNNEISEKSEIFDDQFSVERPDGSNFTLKIRSTKLEDSAMYFCASSANRGGRDGELFFGEGSRLTVL.

CDR3 sequence: CASSQAIAGGVTDTQYF. The CDR3, as DNA: TGTGCCAGCAGCCAAGCAATAGCGGGGGGGGTCACAGATACGCAGTATTTT. The chain combines TRBV3-1 (or the pseudogene TRBV3-2) with TRBJ2-3, with 11 nucleotides matching TRBD2. Germline V gene lookup returns CDR1 LGHDT and CDR2 YNNKEL (reference sequence). Trimming cost V 1 base and J 2 bases; bases outside gene matches: 5. CDR3 length: 17 residues.

The gene calls are TRBV11-3 and TRBJ2-1, with D possibly being TRBD2 (5 bases). Per germline, CDR1 SGHNT and CDR2 YENEEA. The CDR3 sequence is 13 residues long. V lost 5 bases and J lost 9, with 14 bases in between. The CDR3 here is CASSTQERGEQFF. CDR3 DNA sequence: TGTGCCAGCAGCACGCAGGAACGGGGTGAGCAGTTCTTC.

The chain carries TRBV23-1 and TRBJ1-1; TRBD1 agrees at 8 bases. TRBV23-1 is sorted into the ORF group, with uncertain function. V was clipped by 4 bases and J by 3 bases; unmatched bases: 10. CDR3 length equals 16 residues. The CDR3 is CASSPGQDPGDTEAFF. For the CDR3, the DNA is TGCGCCAGCAGTCCGGGACAGGATCCCGGGGACACTGAAGCTTTCTTT.

This clone was seen more than once but under ten times. V and J are TRBV18 and TRBJ2-3, with a possible D match to TRBD2 (6 bases). The ends were cut back, 3 bases at V and 2 bases at J, with 9 bases in the middle. CDR1 is KGHSH and CDR2 is LQKENI in the germline V gene. CDR3 length: 14 residues. This CDR3 reads CASSPPGVTDTQYF. The CDR3 DNA follows: TGTGCCAGCTCACCGCCGGGAGTCACAGATACGCAGTATTTT.

The rearrangement joins TRBV5-6 to TRBJ2-1; 9 bases are a match to TRBD1. With V trimmed by 0 bases and J by 5 bases, 15 bases remained unmatched. The CDR3 is made up of 19 amino acids. Germline V gives CDR1 SGHDT, CDR2 YYEEEE. The CDR3 protein is CASSLVLSLGQGLHNEQFF. CDR3 sequence (DNA): TGTGCCAGCAGCTTGGTGTTGTCATTGGGACAGGGATTACACAATGAGCAGTTCTTC.

The V gene is TRBV5-1, the J gene TRBJ1-4; 9 bases match TRBD1. This CDR3 has 14 amino acids. Trimming at V came to 7 bases and at J to 8 bases, leaving 9 bases not matched to a gene. The germline V gene encodes CDR1 SGHRS and CDR2 YFSETQ. CDR3 region: CASGSGQGREKLFF. The CDR3 region has the DNA TGCGCCAGCGGGTCGGGACAGGGACGAGAAAAACTGTTTTTT.

This rearrangement joins TRBV4-1 to TRBJ1-5; possible D gene TRBD1, 6 bases. Germline V gene data show CDR1 as MGHRA and CDR2 as YSYEKL. The CDR3 sequence is 14 residues long. Trimming took 1 base from V and 7 from J, leaving 11 bases between them. CDR3 loop: CASSQGAGEQPQHF. CDR3 DNA sequence: TGCGCCAGCAGCCAAGGGGCAGGGGAACAGCCCCAGCATTTT.

The rearrangement links TRBV10-3 to TRBJ2-7, with 12 bases that match TRBD2. CDR1 is ENHRY and CDR2 is SYGVKD in the germline V gene. The CDR3 consists of 16 residues. Trimming removed 8 bases from V and 2 bases from J; junction bases left unmatched: 10. As DNA, the CDR3 is TGTGCCATCCGGACTAGCGGGACCCAAATCGCCTACGAGCAGTACTTC. Translated: CAIRTSGTQIAYEQYF.

The rearrangement uses TRBV3-1 (or the pseudogene TRBV3-2) and TRBJ1-1, with a possible D match to TRBD1 (5 bases). V lost 4 bases to trimming and J lost 1 base, with 13 bases between them. The V gene's germline CDR1 is LGHDT and CDR2 YNNKEL (reference sequence). The CDR3 has 15 amino acids. The CDR3 bases are TGTGCCAGCAGCCCAGATTTGGGGCGGAACACTGAAGCTTTCTTT. As protein: CASSPDLGRNTEAFF.

The chain employs TRBV6-4 and TRBJ2-3, with D maybe TRBD2 (6 bases). Deletions cut 8 bases from V and 0 bases from J, with 9 bases between. Looked up from germline, CDR1 is MRHNA and CDR2 is SNTAGT. The CDR3 has 13 residues. The CDR3 DNA follows: TGTGCCAGCCGGGGGAGTAGCACAGATACGCAGTATTTT. It specifies CASRGSSTDTQYF.

The J gene is TRBJ2-1, the V gene TRBV5-1; TRBD2 matches at 11 bases. CDR1 is SGHRS, CDR2 YFSETQ, per germline. This CDR3 comprises 18 residues. V was clipped by 4 bases and J by 5 bases; unmatched bases: 14. The CDR3 region is CASSQLAGVKINNNEQFF. The CDR3 bases are TGCGCCAGCAGCCAACTAGCGGGAGTTAAAATTAACAACAATGAGCAGTTCTTC.

The chain is built from TRBV5-1 and TRBJ2-5, with 10 bases matching TRBD1. In germline, CDR1 is SGHRS, CDR2 YFSETQ. CDR3 size: 15 residues. Trimming at V came to 4 bases and at J to 1 base, leaving 4 bases not matched to a gene. CDR3 in amino acids: CASSGGTGVQETQYF. CDR3 coding DNA: TGCGCCAGCAGCGGAGGGACAGGGGTCCAAGAGACCCAGTACTTC.